The present T cell receptor beta chain was sequenced within a study of T cell responses to AZD1222 COVID-19 vaccine. This clone was counted only a few times. Antigen unknown. Study findings and constraints: Researchers report vaccine-associated CD4 TCRs spanning spike, with dominance at 160-218 and 743-854. Repertoires were collected only later (after the peak T cell response had occurred). Following two doses of AZD1222, Spike-specific TCR breadth and depth rose. Variant regions that are unmutated are reportedly the target of nearly half of spike-specific TCRs.

Repertoires were generated with immunoSEQ multiplex PCR, while TCRdb's copy carries only in-frame clones and drops some. The data show roughly 120,000 clones, roughly nine tenths seen once. The CDR3 spans 15 residues. Per the germline V gene, CDR1 is MNHEY and CDR2 is SMNVEV (reference sequence). The ends were cut back, 0 bases at V and 6 bases at J, with 12 bases in the middle. The source material was peripheral blood, sampled 28 days after the second AZD1222 dose. The chain links TRBV27 to TRBJ1-5; D gene uncertain. This TCR came from an adult who received the AZD1222 COVID-19 vaccine. CDR3 in DNA: TGTGCCAGCAGTTTATCGATGGGAGGGAGTCAGCCCCAGCATTTT. Translated, it gives CASSLSMGGSQPQHF.